Only a few counts were recorded for the clone carrying this TCR beta chain. This entry is derived from a study of regulatory T cells in long-lasting Graves disease. Arm-PCR of CDR3 regions and iRepertoire HTBI primers were the basis on which TCR beta libraries were built. TCRdb itself ran the multiplex PCR reads through MiXCR, one entry per CDR3 protein. There are about 310,000 distinct CDR3 sequences in the sample; around 21% occur only once, and 56% lies in the top ten. From germline, CDR1 is SGHTA and CDR2 FQGNSA. The V end was cut by 1 base, the J end by 4 bases, with 16 bases between. There are 16 residues in the CDR3. Time point of the sample: persistent/refractory GD, antithyroid drugs over 5 years with positive TRAb. Researchers made the TCR library from RNA that was extracted from PBMCs. EDTA tubes received 7.5 to 9 milliliters of collected peripheral blood.

The sequences come from peripheral blood mononuclear cells (PBMCs), collected when the disease was refractory, from a patient treated with antithyroid drugs. This TCR came from a female donor with Graves disease. The rearrangement links TRBV7-2 to TRBJ1-2; no definite D call. This CDR3 reads CASSLGLEHPLYGYTF. Written as DNA, the CDR3 is TGTGCCAGCAGCTTAGGTTTAGAGCACCCTCTCTATGGCTACACCTTC.